This entry is about one T cell receptor beta chain. Its antigen is undetermined. From germline, CDR1 is LNHNV and CDR2 YYDKDF (reference sequence). The V and J ends lost 8 bases and 12 bases respectively, with 17 bases between them. The CDR3 sequence is 11 residues long. This record belongs to a study of T cell responses to AZD1222 COVID-19 vaccine. Findings of the study overall: Scientists sampled the repertoires only once the peak T cell response had passed. At 160-218 and 743-854, vaccine-associated CD4 TCRs were dominant, and they spanned spike. Nearly half of spike-specific TCRs reportedly target variant regions that are unmutated in the B.1.351 and B.1.1.7 variants.

Sequenced by immunoSEQ multiplex PCR; TCRdb stores in-frame clones only, minus some. This table has about 140,000 clones, just over 90% appearing once. The chain has TRBV15 and TRBJ2-7; a weak D match, TRBD2 (5 bases). This clonotype was obtained from an adult who received the AZD1222 COVID-19 vaccine. The starting material was peripheral blood, obtained 28 days after the second AZD1222 dose. CDR3 DNA sequence: TGTGCCACCTCTAGCCAGGATGTGCGGTACTTC. The encoded protein is CATSSQDVRYF.